This record concerns one TCR beta chain sequence. The sample belongs to a study of blood T cell repertoires in COVID-19. The wider study: COVID-19 samples from acute and convalescent phases originated in the United States, Italy and Spain. In each case, the material was cDNA or gDNA derived from T cells, B-cell-depleted T cells, or PBMCs.

Participants came from some 23 US areas, aged roughly 18 to 89 years. The V gene's germline CDR1 is MNHEY and CDR2 SMNVEV (reference sequence). The CDR3 totals 15 residues. V was pared by 2 bases and J by 2 bases, with 4 bases of the junction left unmatched. Clones were read by immunoSEQ multiplex PCR, and TCRdb kept only the in-frame ones, dropping some. The sample has a few hundred thousand clones; 91% are singletons. Material for sequencing was PBMCs or T cells enriched from blood (not recorded which). The gene calls are TRBV27 and TRBJ2-7; TRBD1 matches 9 bases. The sequence came from a human donor in a cohort exposed to, infected with or recovered from COVID-19 (not recorded which). The donor label of this sample is uncertain. The CDR3 DNA reads TGTGCCAGCAGTTTAGGACAGGGGCTAGCCTACGAGCAGTACTTC. It is translated as CASSLGQGLAYEQYF.